The rows below give T cell receptor beta chains drawn from one sample of a study of shared clonotypes between healthy human individuals. Profiled with immunoSEQ multiplex PCR; TCRdb holds only in-frame clones, not every one. This sample has a few hundred thousand clones, with roughly four fifths found just once. What was sequenced was PBMCs. These receptors were taken from a woman aged 40 to 50 in good health. Some clones in this sample may be carry-over from other donors' samples. The CDR3 runs from the conserved cysteine through the conserved F or W. Each record gives: V gene, clone size, D gene, J gene, CDR3 DNA, CDR3 protein. D genes are given only for firm matches. Clone size appears in some rows only: once, few, many, or a class for an expanded clone.

TRBV7-3,NA,NA,TRBJ2-1,TGTGCCAGCAGCGCCATTGGCGGCCCCGACGAGCAGTTCTTC,CASSAIGGPDEQFF
TRBV7-8,NA,NA,TRBJ2-1,TGTGCCAGCAGCCCCGGGGGTTACAATGAGCAGTTCTTC,CASSPGGYNEQFF
TRBV6-4,NA,TRBD1,TRBJ1-5,TGTGCCAGCAGCGAGATTGACAGGGGGCCTCAGCCCCAGCATTTT,CASSEIDRGPQPQHF
TRBV2,NA,NA,TRBJ1-4,TGTGCCAGCAGTAAGGGAAACGCTAATGAAAAACTGTTTTTT,CASSKGNANEKLFF
TRBV29-1,NA,NA,TRBJ2-7,TGCAGCGTTGAAGATCCTCCAGGGTATCCCTACGAGCAGTACTTC,CSVEDPPGYPYEQYF
TRBV18,NA,NA,TRBJ2-7,TGTGCCAGCTCACAGTCCGCGAGGCTCGAGCAGTACTTC,CASSQSARLEQYF
TRBV7-3,NA,NA,TRBJ2-1,TGTGCCAGCAGCTTAATCCCGGTTGCCGGGGATGAGCAGTTCTTC,CASSLIPVAGDEQFF
TRBV7-3,NA,NA,TRBJ1-1,TGTGCCAGCAGCTTAAGCCCCCGCCCGGACACTGAAGCTTTCTTT,CASSLSPRPDTEAFF
TRBV28,NA,TRBD1,TRBJ2-7,TGTGCCAGCAGTCCCCTCGGACAGGGGAACCCCTCCTCCTACGAGCAGTACTTC,CASSPLGQGNPSSYEQYF
TRBV7-2,NA,NA,TRBJ2-3,TGTGCCAGCAGCTTGCAGGGGACTAGCACAGATACGCAGTATTTT,CASSLQGTSTDTQYF
TRBV19,NA,TRBD1,TRBJ1-5,TGTGCCAGTCGTCAAGGGGGACAGCAAAGTTATCAGCCCCAGCATTTT,CASRQGGQQSYQPQHF
TRBV28,NA,TRBD1,TRBJ2-2,TGTGCCAGCAGGCTACAGGGGGCCGGGGAGCTGTTTTTT,CASRLQGAGELFF
TRBV5-5,NA,TRBD2,TRBJ2-2,TGTGCCAGCAGACAGAGTAGCGGGGCGAACACCGGGGAGCTGTTTTTT,CASRQSSGANTGELFF
TRBV6-6,few,TRBD1,TRBJ1-2,TGTGCCAGCAGAGTCCCGGGACAGGGGGCATATGGCTACACCTTC,CASRVPGQGAYGYTF
TRBV5-1,few,TRBD2,TRBJ2-1,TGCGCCAGCAGCTTGGGGCCTAGCGGGTCTTACAATGAGCAGTTCTTC,CASSLGPSGSYNEQFF
TRBV6-1,NA,TRBD2,TRBJ2-1,TGTGCCAGCAGTGAACGTCCCCCCGCGGGAGGCGTATGGGATGAGCAGTTCTTC,CASSERPPAGGVWDEQFF
TRBV20-1,NA,NA,TRBJ1-1,TGCAGGTGGTGGGGCTCTGAAGCTTTCTTT,CRWWGSEAFF
TRBV19,once,TRBD2,TRBJ2-5,TGTGCCAGTACCACTAGCGGGAGTGAGAGGGAGACCCAGTACTTC,CASTTSGSERETQYF
TRBV19,NA,NA,TRBJ1-5,TGTGCCAGTAGTATATTGGCAGGGGATCAGCCCCAGCATTTT,CASSILAGDQPQHF
TRBV28,NA,NA,TRBJ1-1,TGTGCCAGCATAAAGCGGCGGGTAGGCACTGAAGCTTTCTTT,CASIKRRVGTEAFF
TRBV1,NA,NA,TRBJ1-5,TGCACCAGCAGCCAACCAGTAGACAGGAGTGGCCAGCCCCAGCATTTT,CTSSQPVDRSGQPQHF
TRBV13,NA,TRBD2,TRBJ2-5,TGTGCCAGCAGCTTAGGTGATCAGCGGGAAGACCAGGAGACCCAGTACTTC,CASSLGDQREDQETQYF
TRBV18,NA,TRBD1,TRBJ1-4,TGTGCCAGCTCGCTTGGACAGGGGGGTGAAAAACTGTTTTTT,CASSLGQGGEKLFF
TRBV27,once,TRBD1,TRBJ2-2,TGTGCCAGCAGTTCTCCGGGACAGGACCCCACCGGGGAGCTGTTTTTT,CASSSPGQDPTGELFF
TRBV5-1,NA,NA,TRBJ1-1,TGCGCCAGCAGCATGGGACCTTCTGAAGCTTTCTTT,CASSMGPSEAFF
TRBV7-8,NA,TRBD2,TRBJ2-2,TGTGCCAGCACCCTGCGGGGACTAGCGGGAGGGCATACCGGGGAGCTGTTTTTT,CASTLRGLAGGHTGELFF
TRBV29-1,NA,TRBD2,TRBJ2-7,TGCAGCGTTGGTTACGGCGGGAGCTCCTACGAGCAGTACTTC,CSVGYGGSSYEQYF
TRBV2,many,NA,TRBJ2-5,TGTGCCAGCTGCTGGGGGGGCCTGCAGACCCAGTACTTC,CASCWGGLQTQYF
TRBV9,once,NA,TRBJ1-3,TGTGCCAGCAGCGTAGAACCGGGAGGCTCTGGAAACACCATATATTTT,CASSVEPGGSGNTIYF
TRBV7-8,NA,NA,TRBJ2-2,TGTGCCAGCAGCTTAGACAGGGCCGGGGAGCTGTTTTTT,CASSLDRAGELFF
TRBV7-3,NA,TRBD1,TRBJ2-5,TGTGCCAGCAGCCGGGACAGGGGGAGCGGGGTGGCCCAGTACTTC,CASSRDRGSGVAQYF
TRBV5-6,NA,TRBD1,TRBJ1-1,TGTGCCAGCAGCTTGTTTGGGACAGGGGTAACTGAAGCTTTCTTT,CASSLFGTGVTEAFF
TRBV7-2,NA,TRBD2,TRBJ2-7,TGTGCCAGCAGCCTTCTAGCGGGGGGGGCCTACGAGCAGTACTTC,CASSLLAGGAYEQYF
TRBV19,few,TRBD2,TRBJ2-1,TGTGCCAGTAGTGTCGGACTAGCGGACTACAATGAGCAGTTCTTC,CASSVGLADYNEQFF
TRBV25-1,NA,NA,TRBJ1-5,TGTGCCAGCAGTGTAACGGGTAGCAATCAGCCCCAGCATTTT,CASSVTGSNQPQHF
TRBV15,NA,NA,TRBJ2-3,TGTGCCACCAGCTACCGACAGGCAGATACGCAGTATTTT,CATSYRQADTQYF
TRBV5-6,few,NA,TRBJ2-5,TGTGCCAGCAGCTTGGGCCCCGGACCCATGGGGACCCAGTACTTC,CASSLGPGPMGTQYF
TRBV29-1,NA,TRBD2,TRBJ2-1,TGCAGCGTTGAAGTCGGGAGGGCCTCTTTTGAGCAGTTCTTC,CSVEVGRASFEQFF
TRBV28,once,TRBD1,TRBJ1-2,TGTGCCAGCAACTCTCGACAGGGGAACTATGGCTACACCTTC,CASNSRQGNYGYTF